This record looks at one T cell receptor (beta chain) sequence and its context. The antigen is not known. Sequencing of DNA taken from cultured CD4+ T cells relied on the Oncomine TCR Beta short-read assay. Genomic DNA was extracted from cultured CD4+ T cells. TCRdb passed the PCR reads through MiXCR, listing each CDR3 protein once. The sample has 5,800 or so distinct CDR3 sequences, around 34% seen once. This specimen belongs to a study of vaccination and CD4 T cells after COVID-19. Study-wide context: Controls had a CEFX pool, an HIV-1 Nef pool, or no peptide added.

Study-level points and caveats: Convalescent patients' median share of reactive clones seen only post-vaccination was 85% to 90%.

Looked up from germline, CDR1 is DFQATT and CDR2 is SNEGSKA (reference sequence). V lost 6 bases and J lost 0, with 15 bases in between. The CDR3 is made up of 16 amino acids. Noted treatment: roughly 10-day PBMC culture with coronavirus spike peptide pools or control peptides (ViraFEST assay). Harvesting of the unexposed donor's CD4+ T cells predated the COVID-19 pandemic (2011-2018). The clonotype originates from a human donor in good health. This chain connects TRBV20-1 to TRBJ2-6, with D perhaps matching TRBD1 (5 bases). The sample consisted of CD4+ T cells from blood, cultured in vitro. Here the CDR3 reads CSARVQGLSGANVLTF. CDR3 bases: TGCAGTGCCCGGGTCCAGGGCCTCTCTGGGGCCAACGTCCTGACTTTC.